This T cell receptor beta chain is drawn from a study of T cells and Merkel cell carcinoma outcomes (dated by TCRdb to about 2020). Regarding the complete study: In patients with Merkel cell carcinoma, researchers looked at whether the T-cell repertoire of the tumor, along with T-cell density, could predict clinical outcome.

To note about this clone: Its antigen remains undetermined. Sequence at one end of the junction differs from germline and may be a read error.

The paper as a whole reports these results and caveats: T-cell repertoire features combined with T-cell density were reported to predict clinical outcomes in Merkel cell carcinoma patients.

The samples were obtained from people who had Merkel cell carcinoma. The library was obtained by the immunoSEQ multiplex PCR assay. What TCRdb holds here is the immuneACCESS table cut down to in-frame rearrangements. Part of the clones is not present; checked against another copy, under half of the missing clones reflect an unresolved V gene, and the others are unexplained. The sample yields some 6,500 clones; 90% were counted once. Of the sample, 2.8% falls within the top ten clones. Via the germline V gene, CDR1 is SGHTA and CDR2 FQGNSA. The CDR3 covers 15 residues, taking in both the cysteine and the phenylalanine. Only the CDR3 DNA is retained, 45 bases long and in frame from the first base.

The V gene is TRBV7-2 and the J gene is TRBJ1-6; possibly the D gene is TRBD1, per 6 matching bases. The clonotype comes from a human donor with Merkel cell carcinoma. The sequenced sample consisted of tumor tissue from Merkel cell carcinoma. The DNA reads TGTGCCAGCAGCCCCCGGACAGATAATAATTCACCCCTTCACTTT. It translates to CASSPRTDNNSPLHF.